A selection of T cell receptor beta chains follows, all from one sample in a study of vaccination effects on CD4 cells after COVID-19. Profiled with immunoSEQ multiplex PCR; TCRdb holds only in-frame clones, not every one. The sample lists approximately 74,000 clones, around 74% occurring once. Which antigens these TCRs recognize remains unknown. Here the sequenced sample was CD4+ T cells from PBMCs cultured with HCoV-NL63 spike peptides, taken before COVID-19 vaccination. The receptors were gathered from a human donor who received a COVID-19 vaccine. The CDR3 runs from the conserved cysteine through the conserved F or W. Fields, in order: CDR3 protein, CDR3 DNA, J gene, V gene, clone size, D gene. The D gene is left open where the match is weak. Part of the rows lack a size; the others show once, few, many or a class for expanded clones.

CASNQGANIQYF TGTGCCAGCAACCAGGGGGCGAACATTCAGTACTTC TRBJ2-4 TRBV2 - TRBD1
CASSLGVGQGNTIYF TGTGCCAGCAGCTTAGGGGTGGGGCAAGGAAACACCATATATTTT TRBJ1-3 TRBV7-2 few -
CASSRSIIMNTEAFF TGTGCCAGTAGTCGGTCCATCATCATGAACACTGAAGCTTTCTTT TRBJ1-1 TRBV19 - -
CASMGTYNEQFF TGTGCCAGCATGGGGACCTACAATGAGCAGTTCTTC TRBJ2-1 TRBV5-6 few -
CASSLFRDRDNGYTF TGTGCCAGCAGTTTATTCCGGGACAGAGATAATGGCTACACCTTC TRBJ1-2 TRBV28 - TRBD1
CASSRLPWDTEAFF TGTGCCAGCTCCCGACTACCATGGGACACTGAAGCTTTCTTT TRBJ1-1 TRBV18 - -
CAISELQGGYTEAFF TGTGCCATCAGTGAGCTACAAGGGGGCTACACTGAAGCTTTCTTT TRBJ1-1 TRBV10-3 - TRBD1
CASSEKTTGYTF TGTGCCAGCAGTGAAAAGACGACAGGCTACACCTTC TRBJ1-2 TRBV6-1 - -
CASSVVGSGGAETQYF TGTGCCAGCAGCGTAGTAGGTAGCGGGGGGGCCGAGACCCAGTACTTC TRBJ2-5 TRBV9 - TRBD2
CAWSPGQSGSEKLFF TGTGCCTGGAGTCCCGGACAGTCCGGGAGTGAAAAACTGTTTTTT TRBJ1-4 TRBV30 - -
CASSLVFRDRVGTEAFF TGCGCCAGCAGCTTGGTTTTTAGGGACAGGGTGGGAACTGAAGCTTTCTTT TRBJ1-1 TRBV5-1 - TRBD1
CASSFDGGLGPVEKLFF TGCGCCAGCAGCTTTGACGGGGGCCTCGGTCCTGTTGAAAAACTGTTTTTT TRBJ1-4 TRBV5-1 - -
CASTKTGLPNEQFF TGTGCCAGCACCAAAACGGGGCTGCCCAATGAGCAGTTCTTC TRBJ2-1 TRBV6-5 - -
CASSYSRDPTVKLFF TGTGCCAGCAGTTACTCGAGGGACCCAACGGTGAAACTGTTTTTT TRBJ1-4 TRBV6-2/TRBV6-3 - -
CASSSRGVVGNTIYF TGTGCCAGCAGTTCCAGGGGGGTAGTCGGAAACACCATATATTTT TRBJ1-3 TRBV6-6 - TRBD1
CASTPVLGAHYGYTF TGTGCCAGCACCCCGGTTCTGGGGGCGCACTATGGCTACACCTTC TRBJ1-2 TRBV28 few -
CASSVGTNQRETQYF TGCGCCAGCAGCGTAGGGACAAACCAGCGGGAGACCCAGTACTTC TRBJ2-5 TRBV5-1 - -
CASSQVSGETEAFF TGTGCCAGCAGCCAAGTCTCAGGGGAGACTGAAGCTTTCTTT TRBJ1-1 TRBV3-1/TRBV3-2 few -